The entry that follows covers one TCR beta chain sequence. Clones were read by immunoSEQ multiplex PCR, and TCRdb kept only the in-frame ones, dropping some. The sample records 25,000 or so clones, 90% to 95% being singletons. This specimen comes from a study of blood T cell repertoires in COVID-19. Study overall: Sample material is recorded as cDNA or gDNA derived from T cells, B-cell-depleted T cells, or PBMCs.

The CDR3 is 16 amino acids. The germline CDR1 and CDR2 sequences are MNHEY and SVGAGI. Deletions cut 0 bases from V and 5 bases from J, with 16 bases between. The specimen sequenced was peripheral blood. V usage is TRBV6-5 and J usage is TRBJ2-5; D is undetermined. The TCR sequence derives from a woman in her fifties or sixties with active COVID-19. As DNA, the CDR3 is TGTGCCAGCAGTTACTCGTTTTTAGCCCGGTTTGAGACCCAGTACTTC. It specifies CASSYSFLARFETQYF.